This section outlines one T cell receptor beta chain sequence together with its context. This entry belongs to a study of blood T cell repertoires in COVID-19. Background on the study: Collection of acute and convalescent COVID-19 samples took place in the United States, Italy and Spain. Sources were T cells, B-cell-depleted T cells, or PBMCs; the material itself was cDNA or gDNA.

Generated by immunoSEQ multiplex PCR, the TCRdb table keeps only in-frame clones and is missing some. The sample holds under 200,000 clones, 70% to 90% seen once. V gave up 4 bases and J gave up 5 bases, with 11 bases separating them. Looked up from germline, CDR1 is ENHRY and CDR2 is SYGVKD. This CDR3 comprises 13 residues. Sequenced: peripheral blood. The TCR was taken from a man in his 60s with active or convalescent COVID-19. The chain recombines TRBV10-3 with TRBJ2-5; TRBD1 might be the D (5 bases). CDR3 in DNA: TGTGCCATCAGTGTCAAGGGGTCGGAGACCCAGTACTTC. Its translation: CAISVKGSETQYF.